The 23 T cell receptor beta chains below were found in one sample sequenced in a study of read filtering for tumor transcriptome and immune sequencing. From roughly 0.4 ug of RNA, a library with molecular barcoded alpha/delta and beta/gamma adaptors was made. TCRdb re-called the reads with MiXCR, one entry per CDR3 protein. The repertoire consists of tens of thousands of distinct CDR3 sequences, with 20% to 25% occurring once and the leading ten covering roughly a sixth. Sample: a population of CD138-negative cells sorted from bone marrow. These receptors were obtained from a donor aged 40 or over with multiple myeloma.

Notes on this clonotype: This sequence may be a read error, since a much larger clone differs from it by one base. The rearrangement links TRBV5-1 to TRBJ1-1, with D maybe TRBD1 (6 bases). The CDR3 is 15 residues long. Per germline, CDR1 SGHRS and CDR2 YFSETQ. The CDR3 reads CSSSFMTGWNTEAFF. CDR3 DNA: TGCTCCAGCAGCTTTATGACAGGATGGAACACTGAAGCTTTCTTT. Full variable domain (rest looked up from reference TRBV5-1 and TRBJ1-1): KAGVTQTPRYLIKTRGQQVTLSCSPISGHRSVSWYQQTPGQGLQFLFEYFSETQRNKGNFPGRFSGRQFSNSRSEMNVSTLELGDSALYLCSSSFMTGWNTEAFFGQGTRLTVV.

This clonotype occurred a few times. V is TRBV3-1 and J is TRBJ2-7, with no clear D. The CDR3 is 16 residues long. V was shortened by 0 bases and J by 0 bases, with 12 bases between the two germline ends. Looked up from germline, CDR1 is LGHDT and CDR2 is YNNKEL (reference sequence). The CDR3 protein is CASSQDLTTISYEQYF. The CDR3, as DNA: TGTGCCAGCAGCCAAGATTTAACGACCATCTCCTACGAGCAGTACTTC.

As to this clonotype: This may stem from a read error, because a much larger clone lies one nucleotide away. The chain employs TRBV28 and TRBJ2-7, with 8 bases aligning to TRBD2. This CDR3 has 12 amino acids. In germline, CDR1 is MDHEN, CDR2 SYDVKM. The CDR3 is CVSGGSSYEQYF. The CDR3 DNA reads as TGTGTCAGCGGGGGCAGCTCCTACGAGCAGTACTTC.

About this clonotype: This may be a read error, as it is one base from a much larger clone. CDR3 sequence: CTSKWGHSTEAFF. Here the CDR3 DNA reads TGTACCAGCAAGTGGGGGCACAGCACTGAAGCTTTCTTT. This sequence joins TRBV28 and TRBJ1-1; a weak D match, TRBD1 (6 bases). The germline V gene encodes CDR1 MDHEN and CDR2 SYDVKM. This CDR3 is 13 amino acids long.

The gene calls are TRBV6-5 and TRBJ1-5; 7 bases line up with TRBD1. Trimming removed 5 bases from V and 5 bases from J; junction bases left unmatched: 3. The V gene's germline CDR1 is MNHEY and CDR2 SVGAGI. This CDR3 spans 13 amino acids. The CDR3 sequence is CASSRQGDQPQHF. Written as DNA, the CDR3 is TGTGCCAGCAGTCGACAGGGCGATCAGCCCCAGCATTTT.

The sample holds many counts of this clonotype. CDR3 nucleotides: TGTGCCAGCAGTGATACCCAGGGGGTTTACAATGAGCAGTTCTTC. This gives the protein CASSDTQGVYNEQFF. The chain carries TRBV6-1 and TRBJ2-1, with 7 bases aligning to TRBD1. The germline gives CDR1 MNHNS, CDR2 SASEGT. V was clipped by 3 bases and J by 4 bases; unmatched bases: 6. The CDR3 is made up of 15 amino acids.

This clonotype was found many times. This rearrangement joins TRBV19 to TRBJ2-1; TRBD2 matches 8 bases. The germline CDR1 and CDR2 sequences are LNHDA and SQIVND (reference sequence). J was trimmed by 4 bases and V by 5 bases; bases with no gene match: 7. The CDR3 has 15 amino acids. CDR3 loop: CASSPAGGGYNEQFF. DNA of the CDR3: TGTGCCAGTAGTCCGGCGGGGGGAGGGTACAATGAGCAGTTCTTC.

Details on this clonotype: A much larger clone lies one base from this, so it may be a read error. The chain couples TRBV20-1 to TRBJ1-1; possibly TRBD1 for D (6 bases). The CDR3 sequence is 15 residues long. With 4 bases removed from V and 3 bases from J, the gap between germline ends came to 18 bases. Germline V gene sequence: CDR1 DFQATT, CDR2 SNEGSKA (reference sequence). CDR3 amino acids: CSAKDRRLSDTEAFF. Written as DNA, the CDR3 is TGCAGTGCTAAGGACAGACGCCTATCGGACACTGAAGCTTTCTTT.

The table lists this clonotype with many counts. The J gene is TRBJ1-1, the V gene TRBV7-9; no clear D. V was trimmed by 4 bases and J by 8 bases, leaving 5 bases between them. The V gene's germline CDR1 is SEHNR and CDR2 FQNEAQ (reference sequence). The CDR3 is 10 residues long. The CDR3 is CASSSEEAFF. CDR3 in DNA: TGTGCCAGCAGCTCGGAGGAAGCTTTCTTT.

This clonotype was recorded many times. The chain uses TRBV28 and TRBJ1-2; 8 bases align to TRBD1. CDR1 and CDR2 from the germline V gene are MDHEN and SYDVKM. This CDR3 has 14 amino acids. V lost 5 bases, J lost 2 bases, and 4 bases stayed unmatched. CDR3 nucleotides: TGTGCCAGCAGTCCCCGGGACAGGAACTATGGCTACACCTTC. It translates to CASSPRDRNYGYTF.

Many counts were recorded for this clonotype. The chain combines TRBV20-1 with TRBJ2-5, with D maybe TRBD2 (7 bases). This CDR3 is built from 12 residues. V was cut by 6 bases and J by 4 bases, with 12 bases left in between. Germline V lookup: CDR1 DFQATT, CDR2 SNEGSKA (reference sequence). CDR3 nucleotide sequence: TGCAGTGCACGGGGGGCGGGAGAGACCCAGTACTTC. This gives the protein CSARGAGETQYF.

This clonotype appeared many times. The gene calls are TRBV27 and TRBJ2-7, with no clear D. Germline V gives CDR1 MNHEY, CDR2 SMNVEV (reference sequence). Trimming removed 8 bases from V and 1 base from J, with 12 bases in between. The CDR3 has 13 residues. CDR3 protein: CASSLKTSYEQYF. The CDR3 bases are TGTGCCAGCTCTTTAAAGACGTCCTACGAGCAGTACTTC.

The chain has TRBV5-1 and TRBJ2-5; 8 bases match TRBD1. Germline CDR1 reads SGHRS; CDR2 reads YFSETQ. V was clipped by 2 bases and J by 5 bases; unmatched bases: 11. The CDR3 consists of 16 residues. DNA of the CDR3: TGCGCCAGCAGCTTCTCGACAGGGGTTTCTGTTGAGACCCAGTACTTC. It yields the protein CASSFSTGVSVETQYF. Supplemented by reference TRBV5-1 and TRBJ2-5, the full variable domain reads KAGVTQTPRYLIKTRGQQVTLSCSPISGHRSVSWYQQTPGQGLQFLFEYFSETQRNKGNFPGRFSGRQFSNSRSEMNVSTLELGDSALYLCASSFSTGVSVETQYFGPGTRLLVL.

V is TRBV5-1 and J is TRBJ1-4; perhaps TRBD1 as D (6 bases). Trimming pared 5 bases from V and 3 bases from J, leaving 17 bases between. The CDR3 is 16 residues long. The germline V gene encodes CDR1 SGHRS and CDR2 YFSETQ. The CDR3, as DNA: TGCGCCAGCAGATCGACATCCGGGACATCTAATGAAAAACTGTTTTTT. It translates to CASRSTSGTSNEKLFF. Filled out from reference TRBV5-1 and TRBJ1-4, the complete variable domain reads KAGVTQTPRYLIKTRGQQVTLSCSPISGHRSVSWYQQTPGQGLQFLFEYFSETQRNKGNFPGRFSGRQFSNSRSEMNVSTLELGDSALYLCASRSTSGTSNEKLFFGSGTQLSVL.

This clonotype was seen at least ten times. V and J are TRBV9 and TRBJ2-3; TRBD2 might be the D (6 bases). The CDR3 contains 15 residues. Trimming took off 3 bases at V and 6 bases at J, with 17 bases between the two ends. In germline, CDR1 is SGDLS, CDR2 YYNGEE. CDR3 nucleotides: TGTGCCAGCAGCGGCGGGCGGGGCTCACCTGATACGCAGTATTTT. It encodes CASSGGRGSPDTQYF.

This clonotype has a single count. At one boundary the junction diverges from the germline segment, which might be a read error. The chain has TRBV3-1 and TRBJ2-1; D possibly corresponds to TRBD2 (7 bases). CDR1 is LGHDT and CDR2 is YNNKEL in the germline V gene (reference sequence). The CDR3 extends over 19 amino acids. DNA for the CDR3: TGTGCCAGCAGCCAAGGGGTGGGTATAGTGGGGGGGCAGGCCAATGAGCGGTTCTTC. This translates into CASSQGVGIVGGQANERFF.

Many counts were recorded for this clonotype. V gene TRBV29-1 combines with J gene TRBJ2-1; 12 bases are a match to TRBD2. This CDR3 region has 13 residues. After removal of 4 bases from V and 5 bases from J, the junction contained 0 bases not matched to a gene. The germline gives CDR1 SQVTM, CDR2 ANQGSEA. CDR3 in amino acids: CSVGTSGDNEQFF. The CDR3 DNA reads TGCAGCGTTGGGACTAGCGGGGACAATGAGCAGTTCTTC.

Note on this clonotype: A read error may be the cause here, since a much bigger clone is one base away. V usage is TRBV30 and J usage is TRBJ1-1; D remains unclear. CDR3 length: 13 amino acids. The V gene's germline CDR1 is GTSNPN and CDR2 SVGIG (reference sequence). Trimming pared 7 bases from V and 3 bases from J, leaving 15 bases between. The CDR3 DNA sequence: TGTGCCTCGGTGATGGCGGGCGACACTGAAGCTTTCTTT. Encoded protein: CASVMAGDTEAFF.

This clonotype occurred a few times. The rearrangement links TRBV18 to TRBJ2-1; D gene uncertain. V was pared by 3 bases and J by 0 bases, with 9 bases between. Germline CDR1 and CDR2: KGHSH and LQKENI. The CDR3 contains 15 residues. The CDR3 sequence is CASSPQTSSYNEQFF. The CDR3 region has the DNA TGTGCCAGCTCACCGCAGACGAGCTCCTACAATGAGCAGTTCTTC.

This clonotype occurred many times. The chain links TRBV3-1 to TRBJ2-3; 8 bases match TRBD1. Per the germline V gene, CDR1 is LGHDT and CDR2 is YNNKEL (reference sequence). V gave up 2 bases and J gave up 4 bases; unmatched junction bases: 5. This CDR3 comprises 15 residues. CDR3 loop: CASSQQGATADTQYF. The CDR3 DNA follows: TGTGCCAGCAGCCAACAGGGGGCCACTGCAGATACGCAGTATTTT.

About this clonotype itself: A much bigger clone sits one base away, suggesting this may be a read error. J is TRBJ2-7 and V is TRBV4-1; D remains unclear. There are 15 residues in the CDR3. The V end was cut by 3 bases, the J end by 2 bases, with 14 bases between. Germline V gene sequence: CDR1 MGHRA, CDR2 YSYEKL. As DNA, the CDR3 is TGCGCCAGCAGCCATGAATCCGATGAAGCCTACGAGCAGTACTTC. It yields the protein CASSHESDEAYEQYF.

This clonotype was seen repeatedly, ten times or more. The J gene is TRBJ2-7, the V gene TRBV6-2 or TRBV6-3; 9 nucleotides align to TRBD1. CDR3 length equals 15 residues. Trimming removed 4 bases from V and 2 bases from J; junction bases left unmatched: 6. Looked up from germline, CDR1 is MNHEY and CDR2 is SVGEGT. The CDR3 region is CASSSGQGGTYEQYF. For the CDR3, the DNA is TGTGCCAGCAGTTCGGGACAGGGAGGCACCTACGAGCAGTACTTC.

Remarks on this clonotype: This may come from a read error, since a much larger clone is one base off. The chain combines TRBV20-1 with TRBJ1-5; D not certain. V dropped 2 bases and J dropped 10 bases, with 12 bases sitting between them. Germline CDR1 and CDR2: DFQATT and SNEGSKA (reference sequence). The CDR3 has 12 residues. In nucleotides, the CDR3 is TGCAGTGCTAGACCCTCGGAGGGTCCCCAGCATTTT. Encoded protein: CSARPSEGPQHF.